This T cell receptor (beta chain) came from a study of control samples from healthy donors and cancer patients. The CDR3 spans 15 residues. Germline V gives CDR1 SGHTA, CDR2 FQGTGA. V was clipped by 5 bases and J by 4 bases; unmatched bases: 9. Generated by immunoSEQ multiplex PCR, the TCRdb table keeps only in-frame clones and is missing some. Found here are 50,000 or so clones, 95% of them singletons; the top ten hold approximately 2.3%. The rearrangement links TRBV7-3 to TRBJ1-1; 8 bases map to TRBD1. The sample consisted of blood. The TCR comes from a man aged 25 to 40 in good health. The CDR3 region is CASSRSGGFGTEAFF. The CDR3 DNA reads as TGTGCCAGCAGCCGGTCAGGGGGCTTTGGCACTGAAGCTTTCTTT.